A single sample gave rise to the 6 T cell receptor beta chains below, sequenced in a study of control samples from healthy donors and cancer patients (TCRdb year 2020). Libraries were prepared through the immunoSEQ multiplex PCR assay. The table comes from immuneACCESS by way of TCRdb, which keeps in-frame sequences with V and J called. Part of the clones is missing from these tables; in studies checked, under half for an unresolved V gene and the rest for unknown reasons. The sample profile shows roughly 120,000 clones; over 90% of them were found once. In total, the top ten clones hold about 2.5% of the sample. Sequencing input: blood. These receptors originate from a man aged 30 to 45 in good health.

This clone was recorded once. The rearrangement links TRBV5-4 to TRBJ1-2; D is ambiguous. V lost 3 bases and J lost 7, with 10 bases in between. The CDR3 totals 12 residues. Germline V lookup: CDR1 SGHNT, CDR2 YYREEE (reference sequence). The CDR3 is CASSSTSTGYTF. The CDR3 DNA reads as TGTGCCAGCAGCTCCACGTCTACTGGCTACACCTTC. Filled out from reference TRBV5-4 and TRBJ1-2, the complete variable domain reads ETGVTQSPTHLIKTRGQQVTLRCSSQSGHNTVSWYQQALGQGPQFIFQYYREEENGRGNFPPRFSGLQFPNYSSELNVNALELDDSALYLCASSSTSTGYTFGSGTRLTVV.

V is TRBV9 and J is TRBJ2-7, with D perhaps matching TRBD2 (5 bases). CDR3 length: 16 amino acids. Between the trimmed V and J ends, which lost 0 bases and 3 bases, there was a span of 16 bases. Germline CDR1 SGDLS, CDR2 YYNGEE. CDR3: CASSVGVGSRVYEQYF. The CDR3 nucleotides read TGTGCCAGCAGCGTAGGGGTCGGGTCGAGGGTCTACGAGCAGTACTTC.

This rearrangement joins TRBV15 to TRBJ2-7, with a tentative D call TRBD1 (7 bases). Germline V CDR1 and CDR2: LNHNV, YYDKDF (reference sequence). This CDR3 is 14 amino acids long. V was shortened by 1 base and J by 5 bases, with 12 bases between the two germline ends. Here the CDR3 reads CATSRGRGPNEQYV. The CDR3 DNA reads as TGTGCCACCAGCAGAGGGAGGGGGCCGAACGAGCAGTACGTC.

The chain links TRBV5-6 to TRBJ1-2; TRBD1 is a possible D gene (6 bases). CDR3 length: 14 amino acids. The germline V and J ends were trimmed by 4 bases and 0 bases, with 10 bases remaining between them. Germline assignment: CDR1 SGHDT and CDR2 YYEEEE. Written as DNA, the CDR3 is TGTGCCAGCAGCCCGGGACATACTAACTATGGCTACACCTTC. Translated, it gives CASSPGHTNYGYTF.

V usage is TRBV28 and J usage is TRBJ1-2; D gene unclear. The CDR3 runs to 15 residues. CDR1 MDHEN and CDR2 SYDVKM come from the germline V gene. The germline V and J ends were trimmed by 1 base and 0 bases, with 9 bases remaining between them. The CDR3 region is CASSLLPLTNYGYTF. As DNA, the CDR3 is TGTGCCAGCAGTTTATTACCATTGACTAACTATGGCTACACCTTC.

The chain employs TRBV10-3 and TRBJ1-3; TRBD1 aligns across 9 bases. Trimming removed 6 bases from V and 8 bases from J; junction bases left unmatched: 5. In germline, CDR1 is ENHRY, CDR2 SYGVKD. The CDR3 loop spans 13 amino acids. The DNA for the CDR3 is TGTGCCATCAGCACGGGACAGGGTGACACCATATATTTT. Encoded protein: CAISTGQGDTIYF.